The 9 T cell receptor beta chains below come from one sample, sequenced in a study of blood T cell repertoires in COVID-19. TCRdb's table, derived via immunoSEQ multiplex PCR, lists solely in-frame clones and lacks some. The sample holds around 40,000 clones; roughly 90% are singletons and the top ten take around 12%. The material sequenced was peripheral blood. The receptors were gathered from a human donor in a cohort sampled during active COVID-19.

The chain recombines TRBV2 with TRBJ2-5; D unclear. V shed 5 bases and J shed 5 bases, with 15 bases lying between them. CDR1 SNHLY and CDR2 FYNNEI come from the germline V gene. The CDR3 length is 14 residues. In nucleotides, the CDR3 is TGTGCCAGCAGTTTTTCCCTGACACTGGAGACCCAGTACTTC. Protein product: CASSFSLTLETQYF. Combining the CDR3 with reference TRBV2 and TRBJ2-5 gives the whole variable domain EPEVTQTPSHQVTQMGQEVILRCVPISNHLYFYWYRQILGQKVEFLVSFYNNEISEKSEIFDDQFSVERPDGSNFTLKIRSTKLEDSAMYFCASSFSLTLETQYFGPGTRLLVL.

This chain joins TRBV24-1 and TRBJ1-4; D is ambiguous. Germline-derived CDR1 and CDR2 are KGHDR and SFDVKD. V gave up 3 bases and J gave up 10 bases, with 5 bases separating them. The CDR3 length is 11 residues. CDR3 sequence: CATSDLVKLFF. Here the CDR3 DNA reads TGTGCCACCAGTGATCTTGTAAAACTGTTTTTT.

This chain uses TRBV24-1 with TRBJ2-5; 9 bases agree with TRBD1. The CDR3 is made up of 15 amino acids. Germline CDR1 reads KGHDR; CDR2 reads SFDVKD. V lost 4 bases, J lost 1 base, and 3 bases stayed unmatched. For the CDR3, the DNA is TGTGCCACCAGTGACCCGACAGGGGGCCAAGAGACCCAGTACTTC. Amino acid sequence: CATSDPTGGQETQYF.

Only a few counts were recorded for this clone. The rearrangement links TRBV7-2 to TRBJ1-3, with D unclear. Between the trimmed V and J ends, which lost 0 bases and 3 bases, there was a span of 12 bases. Germline values: CDR1 SGHTA, CDR2 FQGNSA. CDR3 length equals 16 residues. CDR3 loop: CASSLAGRGNGNTIYF. CDR3 DNA sequence: TGTGCCAGCAGCTTAGCTGGTCGAGGGAATGGAAACACCATATATTTT.

V gene TRBV19 combines with J gene TRBJ1-2, with TRBD1 matching over 8 bases. V was pared by 6 bases and J by 8 bases, with 8 bases of the junction left unmatched. The V gene's germline CDR1 is LNHDA and CDR2 SQIVND (reference sequence). The CDR3 is 13 amino acids. The CDR3 sequence is CASSRGQGGGYTF. The CDR3 coding sequence is TGTGCCAGTAGCCGAGGACAGGGTGGAGGCTACACCTTC.

The chain carries TRBV4-3 and TRBJ1-1, with TRBD1 matching over 7 bases. This CDR3 is built from 17 residues. Germline lookup yields CDR1 LGHNA and CDR2 YSLEER. Losses at the gene ends were 0 bases for V and 1 base for J; bases not matched to a gene: 8. CDR3 nucleotide sequence: TGCGCCAGCAGCCAAGAATTGACAGGGTGGGGGAACACTGAAGCTTTCTTT. Protein: CASSQELTGWGNTEAFF.

This sequence joins TRBV9 and TRBJ2-3; D remains ambiguous. Looked up from germline, CDR1 is SGDLS and CDR2 is YYNGEE. Trimming stripped 0 bases from V and 1 base from J, with 6 bases between. The CDR3 is made up of 14 amino acids. The CDR3 DNA reads as TGTGCCAGCAGCGTAGCCCCAGGCACAGATACGCAGTATTTT. It specifies CASSVAPGTDTQYF.

The chain combines TRBV19 with TRBJ2-1; 12 bases match TRBD1. Germline V gives CDR1 LNHDA, CDR2 SQIVND (reference sequence). V shed 4 bases and J 9 bases; nucleotides not matched to a gene: 10. The CDR3 is 16 residues long. CDR3 in amino acids: CASSTEGQGARGEQFF. In nucleotides, the CDR3 is TGTGCCAGTAGTACTGAGGGACAGGGGGCGCGGGGTGAGCAGTTCTTC.

The V gene is TRBV5-1, the J gene TRBJ1-5; TRBD1 is a possible D gene (6 bases). The CDR3 has 14 amino acids. Trimming removed 0 bases at V and 4 bases at J, with 8 bases between. Germline loops: CDR1 SGHRS, CDR2 YFSETQ. CDR3 bases: TGCGCCAGCAGCTTGGCCGGACAGAATCAGCCCCAGCATTTT. It encodes CASSLAGQNQPQHF.